This TCR beta chain came from a study of post-analysis software for immune sequencing data. General study points: Five or six TRBV segments were significantly more frequent in patients than in controls. TRBV5-6, TRBV5-1 and TRBV20-1 were among these segments. There was significantly lower normalized Chao1 diversity in multiple sclerosis patients than in controls.

Researchers reported that TCR beta cDNA libraries carried unique molecular identifiers. Once about 0.95 to 10 million T cells were used, hundreds of thousands of cDNA molecules resulted. TCRdb ran MiXCR on the PCR reads and lists one entry per CDR3 protein. The sample includes about 560,000 distinct CDR3 sequences, around 40% of them seen just once. On this clonotype: The antigen remains undetermined.

Per germline, CDR1 SGHRS and CDR2 YFSETQ. The trim removed 1 base at V and 6 bases at J, leaving 9 bases unmatched. The CDR3 spans 15 residues. Sequenced material: blood. This chain connects TRBV5-1 to TRBJ2-7; 8 nucleotides agree with TRBD1. The receptor's source is a girl aged 10 to 17 with multiple sclerosis. The CDR3 bases are TGCGCCAGCAGCTTGCGCGTCGGACAGGGATCCGAGCAGTACTTC. Translating it yields CASSLRVGQGSEQYF.